This TCR beta chain appears in the sequencing data of a study of blood T cell repertoires in COVID-19. As for the study in general: The United States, Italy and Spain provided the acute and convalescent COVID-19 samples. T cells, B-cell-depleted T cells, or PBMCs supplied cDNA or gDNA.

Methods used by the authors: By means of reference gene primer amplification, nucleated cell counts were estimated. Assay: immunoSEQ multiplex PCR; the TCRdb copy retains only in-frame clones and omits some. V and J calls plus clone size are reproduced from that table; the DNA served to infer D and trimming. This sample has approximately 210,000 clones; around four fifths occur once, and the top ten carry about 20%. The CDR3 is 14 residues long. Unmatched junction bases numbered 4, after V lost 2 bases and J lost 9 bases. The germline V gene has CDR1 WSHSY and CDR2 SAAADI. Sequencing input: peripheral blood. This rearrangement joins TRBV10-2 to TRBJ1-1; TRBD1 agrees at 12 bases. The receptor's source is a man aged 25 to 40 with active or convalescent COVID-19. DNA for the CDR3: TGCGCCAGCAGTGAGGGGGACAGGGGGCAAAAAGCTTTCTTT. It encodes CASSEGDRGQKAFF.